The source of this T cell receptor beta chain is a study of beta chain features in type 1 diabetes. With respect to this clone: Its matching antigen is unknown.

The ends were cut back, 6 bases at V and 6 bases at J, with 7 bases in the middle. The CDR3 extends over 11 amino acids. Looked up from germline, CDR1 is SGHDT and CDR2 is YYEEEE. Whole-study findings and limits: Shorter TCRB CDR3s, moderately but significantly so, marked every one of the four CD4+ subsets in Type 1 diabetes patients.

The study reverse transcribed the entire isolated RNA, so it sequenced expressed TCRB transcripts. The protocol was immunoSEQ multiplex PCR, while the TCRdb copy is restricted to in-frame clones and leaves out a portion. The table has roughly 150,000 clones, roughly 59% seen once. This sequence originates from a man aged 25-40 years with type 1 diabetes. The sequenced sample consisted of naive CD4+ T cells from blood. The J gene is TRBJ2-1, the V gene TRBV5-6; D is undetermined. The CDR3 loop reads CASMISNEQFF. Here the CDR3 DNA reads TGTGCCAGCATGATAAGCAATGAGCAGTTCTTC.